The entry that follows covers one TCR beta chain sequence. The entry originates in a study of early T cells in non-severe SARS-CoV-2 infection. TCRdb reprocessed the 5' RACE reads with MiXCR, giving one entry per CDR3 protein. The table records some 83,000 distinct CDR3 sequences, more than 9% of them present only once. The source material was whole blood, sampled at baseline. The receptor was isolated from an adult who was a healthcare worker with PCR-confirmed SARS-CoV-2 infection or an uninfected control (not recorded which).

CDR3: CATTGGISGANVLTF. Here the CDR3 DNA reads TGTGCGACGACAGGGGGCATTTCTGGGGCCAACGTCCTGACTTTC. The chain carries TRBV30 and TRBJ2-6; 10 bases are a match to TRBD1. The CDR3 covers 15 residues. Germline CDR1 GTSNPN, CDR2 SVGIG (reference sequence).